This T cell receptor beta chain was found in a study of response to subunit inactivated influenza vaccine. The V and J ends lost 4 bases and 6 bases respectively, with 10 bases between them. The CDR3 consists of 12 residues. Germline V gene data show CDR1 as ENHRY and CDR2 as SYGVKD. Each CDR3 protein is one row after TCRdb ran MiXCR on the RT-PCR reads. The data hold some 500,000 distinct CDR3 sequences, with 10% to 15% observed a single time. The receptor was isolated from a man between 45 and 60 years old who received an inactivated influenza vaccine. The rearrangement joins TRBV10-3 to TRBJ2-7; tentative D call: TRBD1 (7 bases). The input for sequencing was PBMCs from blood, taken more than 35 days after vaccination. The CDR3 DNA follows: TGTGCCATCAGTGGTCAGGGGGGCGAGCAGTACTTC. Its translation: CAISGQGGEQYF.